This TCR beta chain was captured in a study of blood T cell repertoires in COVID-19. Study-wide context: Sources were T cells, B-cell-depleted T cells, or PBMCs; the material itself was cDNA or gDNA.

Recruitment covered 20 to 25 US areas and drew participants whose ages spanned about 18 to 100 years. Cohorts were assigned according to the clinical history that participants reported. The data were produced by immunoSEQ multiplex PCR, yet TCRdb's version contains in-frame clones alone and is incomplete. Among a few hundred thousand clones listed, about 80% were seen once. V gave up 0 bases and J gave up 3 bases, with 12 bases separating them. Germline V lookup: CDR1 MNHEY, CDR2 SVGAGI. The CDR3 extends over 15 amino acids. The TCR originated in a man aged 40-49 years who had recovered from COVID-19. The chain is built from TRBV6-5 and TRBJ2-7; D is unclear. The sequenced sample consisted of PBMCs or T cells enriched from blood (not recorded which). CDR3 in amino acids: CASSYSAGAGYEQYF. CDR3 in DNA: TGTGCCAGCAGTTACTCGGCAGGCGCTGGCTACGAGCAGTACTTC.